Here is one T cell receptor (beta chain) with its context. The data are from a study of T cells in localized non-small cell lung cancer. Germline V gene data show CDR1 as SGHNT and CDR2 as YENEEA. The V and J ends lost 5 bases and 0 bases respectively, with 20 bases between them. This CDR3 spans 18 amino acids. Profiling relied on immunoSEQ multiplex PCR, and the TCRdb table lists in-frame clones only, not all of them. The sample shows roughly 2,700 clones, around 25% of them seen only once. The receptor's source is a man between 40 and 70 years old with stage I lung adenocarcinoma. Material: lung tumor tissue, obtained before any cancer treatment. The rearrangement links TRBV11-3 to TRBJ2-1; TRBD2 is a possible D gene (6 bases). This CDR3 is CASSPGWSGTASYNEQFF. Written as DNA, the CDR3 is TGTGCCAGCAGCCCGGGGTGGTCCGGGACTGCCTCCTACAATGAGCAGTTCTTC.